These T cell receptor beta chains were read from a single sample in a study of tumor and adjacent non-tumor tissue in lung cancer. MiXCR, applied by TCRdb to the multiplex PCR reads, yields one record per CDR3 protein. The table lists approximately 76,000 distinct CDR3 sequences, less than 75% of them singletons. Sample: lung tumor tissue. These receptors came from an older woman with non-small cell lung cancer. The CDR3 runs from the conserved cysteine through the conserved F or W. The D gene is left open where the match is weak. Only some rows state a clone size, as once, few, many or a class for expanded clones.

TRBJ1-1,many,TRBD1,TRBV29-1,TGCAGCGCCCAAGGACGGACAGGGAACACTGAAGCTTTCTTT,CSAQGRTGNTEAFF
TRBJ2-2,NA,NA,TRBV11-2,TGTGCCAGCAGCTTACAGGGACATGGGAGCGGAGCCGGGGAACTGTTTTTT,CASSLQGHGSGAGELFF
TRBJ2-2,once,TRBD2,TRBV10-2,TGTGCCAGCCAGCGGTTAGCGGGGCCTTCGAGCGGGGAGCCGTTTTTT,CASQRLAGPSSGEPFF
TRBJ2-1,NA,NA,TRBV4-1,TGCGCCAGCAGCCAAGGTCAGAGCTCCTACAATGGTCAATTCTTC,CASSQGQSSYNGQFF
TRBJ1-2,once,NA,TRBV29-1,TGCAGCGTTGCTACTCCCGGACAGATCTATGGCTACACCTTC,CSVATPGQIYGYTF
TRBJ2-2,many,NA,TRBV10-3,TGTGCCATCAGTGGACGCAACCGAACCCTGAACACCGGGGAGCTGTTTTTT,CAISGRNRTLNTGELFF
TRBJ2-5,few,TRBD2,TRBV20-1,TGCAGTGCTGGCCCGGGGCTAGCGGGAGTTGAGACCCAGTACTTC,CSAGPGLAGVETQYF
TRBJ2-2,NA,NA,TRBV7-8,TGTGCCATCAGATTACTAGCTAGCGCCGCCGGGGAGCTGTTTTTT,CAIRLLASAAGELFF
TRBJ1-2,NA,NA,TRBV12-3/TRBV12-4,TGTGCCATCTTCCCTGTCGGGGATGGCTATGCCTTC,CAIFPVGDGYAF
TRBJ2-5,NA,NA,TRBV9,TGTGCCAACAGCGTATTGCCAGACTACCAAGAGACCCAGTACTTC,CANSVLPDYQETQYF
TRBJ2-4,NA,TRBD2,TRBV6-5,TGTGCCAGTGGCGCCGGGACTAGCATAAACATTCAGTACTTC,CASGAGTSINIQYF
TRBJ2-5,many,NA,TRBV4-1,TGCGCCAGCAGCCAAGCCGTACTACAAGAGACCCAGTACTTC,CASSQAVLQETQYF
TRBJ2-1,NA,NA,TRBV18,TGTGCCAGCTCGCCCCCGAGCCAGACAATGGGGCAGTTCTTC,CASSPPSQTMGQFF
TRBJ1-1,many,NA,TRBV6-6,TGTGCCAGCAGTACCGACACTGAAGCTTTCTTT,CASSTDTEAFF
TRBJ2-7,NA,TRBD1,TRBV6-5,TGTGCCAGCAGTCTTCACCGGGACAGTAAACCCTACGAGCAGTACTTC,CASSLHRDSKPYEQYF
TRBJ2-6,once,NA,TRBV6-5,TGTACCAGCAGTTACCCGATGGACTCTGGGGCCTACGTCCTGACTTTC,CTSSYPMDSGAYVLTF
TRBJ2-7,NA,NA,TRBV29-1,TGTAGAGTTAGGGCTAGCGCCTCCTACGAGGAGTACTTC,CRVRASASYEEYF
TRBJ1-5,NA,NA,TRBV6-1,TGTGCCAGCAGACAGGGATTCTATAGGAATCAGCCTCAGCATTTT,CASRQGFYRNQPQHF